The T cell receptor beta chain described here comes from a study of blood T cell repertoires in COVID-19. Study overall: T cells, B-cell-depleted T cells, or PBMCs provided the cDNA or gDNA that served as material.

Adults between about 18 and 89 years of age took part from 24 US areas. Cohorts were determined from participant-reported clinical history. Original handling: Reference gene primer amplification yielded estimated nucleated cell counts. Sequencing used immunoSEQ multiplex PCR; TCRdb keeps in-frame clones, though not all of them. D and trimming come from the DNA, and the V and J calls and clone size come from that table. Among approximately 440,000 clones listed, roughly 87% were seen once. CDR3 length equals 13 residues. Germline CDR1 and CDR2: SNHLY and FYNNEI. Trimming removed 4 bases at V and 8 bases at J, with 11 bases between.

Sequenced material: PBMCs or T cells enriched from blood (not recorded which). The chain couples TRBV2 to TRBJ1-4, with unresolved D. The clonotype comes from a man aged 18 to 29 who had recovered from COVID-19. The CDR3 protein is CASSVGVHEKLFF. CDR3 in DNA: TGTGCCAGCAGTGTTGGAGTTCACGAAAAACTGTTTTTT.